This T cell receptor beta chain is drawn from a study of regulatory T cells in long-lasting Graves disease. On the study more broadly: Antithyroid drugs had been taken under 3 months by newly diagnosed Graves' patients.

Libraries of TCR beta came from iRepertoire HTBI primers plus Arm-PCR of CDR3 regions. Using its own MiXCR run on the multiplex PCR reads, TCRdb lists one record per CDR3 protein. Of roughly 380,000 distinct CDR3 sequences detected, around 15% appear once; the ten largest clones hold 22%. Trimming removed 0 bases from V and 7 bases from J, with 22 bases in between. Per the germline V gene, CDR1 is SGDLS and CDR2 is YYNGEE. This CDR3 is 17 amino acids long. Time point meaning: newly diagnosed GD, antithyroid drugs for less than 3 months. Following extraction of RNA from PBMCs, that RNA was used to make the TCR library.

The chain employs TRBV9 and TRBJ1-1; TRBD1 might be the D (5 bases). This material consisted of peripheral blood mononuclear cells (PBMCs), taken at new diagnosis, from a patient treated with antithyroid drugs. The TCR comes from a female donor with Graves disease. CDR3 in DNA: TGTGCCAGCAGCGTAGGAGGGAGACTTAGGGGAGTTGATGAAGCTTTCTTT. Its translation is CASSVGGRLRGVDEAFF. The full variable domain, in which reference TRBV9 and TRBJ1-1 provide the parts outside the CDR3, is DSGVTQTPKHLITATGQRVTLRCSPRSGDLSVYWYQQSLDQGLQFLIQYYNGEERAKGNILERFSAQQFPDLHSELNLSSLELGDSALYFCASSVGGRLRGVDEAFFGQGTRLTVV.